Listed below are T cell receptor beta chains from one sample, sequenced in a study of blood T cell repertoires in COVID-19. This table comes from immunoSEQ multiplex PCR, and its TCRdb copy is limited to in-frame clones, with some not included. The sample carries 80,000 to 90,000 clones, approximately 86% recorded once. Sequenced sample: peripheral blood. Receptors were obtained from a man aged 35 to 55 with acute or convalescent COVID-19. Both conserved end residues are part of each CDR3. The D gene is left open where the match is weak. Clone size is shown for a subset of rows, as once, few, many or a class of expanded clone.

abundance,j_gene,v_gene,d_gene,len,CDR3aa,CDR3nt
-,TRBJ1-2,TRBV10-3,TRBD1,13,CAIRETGSGGYTF,TGTGCCATCAGGGAGACAGGGTCTGGGGGCTACACCTTC
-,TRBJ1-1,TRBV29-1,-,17,CSVLGSGLGSFKTEAFF,TGCAGCGTTCTCGGTTCGGGTCTCGGCAGTTTCAAAACTGAAGCTTTCTTT
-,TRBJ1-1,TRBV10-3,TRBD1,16,CAISEGQETKRGEAFF,TGTGCCATCAGTGAAGGACAGGAGACTAAACGAGGAGAAGCTTTCTTT
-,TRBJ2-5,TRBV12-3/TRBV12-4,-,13,CASSGLDQETQYF,TGTGCCAGCAGTGGACTGGATCAAGAGACCCAGTACTTC
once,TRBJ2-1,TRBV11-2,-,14,CASSLEGLTNEQFF,TGTGCCAGCAGCTTAGAAGGACTCACCAATGAGCAGTTCTTC
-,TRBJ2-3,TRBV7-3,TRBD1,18,CASSLARQGGLPTDTQYF,TGTGCCAGCAGCTTAGCCCGACAGGGCGGTCTACCCACAGATACGCAGTATTTT
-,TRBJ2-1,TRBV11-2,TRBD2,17,CASRAGTSGTSYNEQFF,TGTGCCAGCAGAGCCGGGACTAGCGGGACCTCCTACAATGAGCAGTTCTTC
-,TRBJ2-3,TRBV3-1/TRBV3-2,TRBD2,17,CASSQDPLAGAPDTQYF,TGTGCCAGCAGCCAAGATCCTCTCGCGGGAGCCCCAGATACGCAGTATTTT
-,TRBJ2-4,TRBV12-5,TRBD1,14,CASGLTHRGYIQYF,TGTGCTAGTGGCCTCACCCACAGGGGATACATTCAGTACTTC
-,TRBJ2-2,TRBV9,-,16,CASSVGGPGGTGELFF,TGTGCCAGCAGCGTGGGAGGACCCGGGGGCACCGGGGAGCTGTTTTTT
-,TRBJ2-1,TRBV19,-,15,CASSPPGQTYNEQFF,TGTGCCAGTAGTCCCCCGGGACAAACCTACAATGAGCAGTTCTTC
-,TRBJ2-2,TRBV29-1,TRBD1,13,CSVDRGGTGELFF,TGCAGCGTCGACAGGGGGGGGACCGGGGAGCTGTTTTTT
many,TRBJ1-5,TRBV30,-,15,CAWGTQGFNNQPQHF,TGTGCCTGGGGGACACAGGGTTTTAACAATCAGCCCCAGCATTTT
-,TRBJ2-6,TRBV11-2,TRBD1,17,CASSAPTGSSGANVLTF,TGTGCCAGCAGCGCTCCGACAGGGAGCTCTGGGGCCAACGTCCTGACTTTC
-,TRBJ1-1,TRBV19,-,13,CASRGTDGTEAFF,TGTGCCAGTAGAGGTACAGATGGCACTGAAGCTTTCTTT
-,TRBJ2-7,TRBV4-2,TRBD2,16,CASSQDSSGDSYEQYF,TGTGCCAGCAGCCAAGATTCTAGCGGGGACTCTTACGAGCAGTACTTC
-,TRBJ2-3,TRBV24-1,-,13,CATSDPGTDTQYF,TGTGCCACCAGTGATCCCGGCACAGATACGCAGTATTTT
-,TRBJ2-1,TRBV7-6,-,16,CASSLTASNSYNEQFF,TGTGCCAGCAGCTTAACCGCGTCTAACTCCTACAATGAGCAGTTCTTC
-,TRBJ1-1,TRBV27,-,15,CASSSQGKGDTEAFF,TGTGCCAGCAGTTCCCAGGGAAAAGGGGACACTGAAGCTTTCTTT
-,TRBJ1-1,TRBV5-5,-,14,CASGIGQPGTEAFF,TGTGCCAGCGGGATCGGACAGCCGGGGACTGAAGCTTTCTTT
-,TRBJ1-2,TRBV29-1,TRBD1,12,CSVGRQGDGYTF,TGCAGCGTAGGTCGCCAGGGGGATGGCTACACCTTC
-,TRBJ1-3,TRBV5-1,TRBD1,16,CASSPDTGGSGNTIYF,TGCGCCAGCAGCCCAGATACAGGGGGAAGTGGAAACACCATATATTTT
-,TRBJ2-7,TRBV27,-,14,CASSLVSDAYEQYF,TGTGCCAGCAGTTTAGTGAGCGATGCCTACGAGCAGTACTTC
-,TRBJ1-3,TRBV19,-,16,CASSMGTLIGGNTIYF,TGTGCCAGTAGTATGGGGACACTAATCGGTGGAAACACCATATATTTT
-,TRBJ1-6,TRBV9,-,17,CASSPKQGRTYNSPLHF,TGTGCCAGCAGCCCGAAACAGGGTAGGACCTATAATTCACCCCTCCACTTT
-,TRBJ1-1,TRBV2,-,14,CASSFQGGNTEAFF,TGTGCCAGCAGTTTTCAAGGGGGAAATACTGAAGCTTTCTTT
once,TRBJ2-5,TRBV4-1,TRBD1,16,CASSQESGQVQETQYF,TGCGCCAGCAGCCAAGAGTCGGGACAGGTCCAAGAGACCCAGTACTTC
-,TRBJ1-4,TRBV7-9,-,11,CASRSNEKLFF,TGTGCCAGCAGATCAAATGAAAAACTGTTTTTT
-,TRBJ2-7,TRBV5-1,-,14,CASSESGLHYEQYF,TGCGCCAGCTCCGAGAGCGGGTTACACTACGAGCAGTACTTC
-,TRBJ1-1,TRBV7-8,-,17,CASSSLGSGRGTTEAFF,TGTGCCAGCAGCTCCCTAGGGTCGGGCCGGGGGACCACTGAAGCTTTCTTT
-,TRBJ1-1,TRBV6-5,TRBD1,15,CASPPGGTGRPEAFF,TGTGCCAGCCCCCCCGGGGGGACAGGCAGACCTGAAGCTTTCTTT
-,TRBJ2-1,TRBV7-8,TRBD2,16,CASSSQRTSGSNEQFF,TGTGCCAGCAGTTCCCAAAGGACTAGCGGGAGCAATGAGCAGTTCTTC
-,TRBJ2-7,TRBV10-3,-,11,CAISAGYEQYF,TGTGCCATCAGTGCGGGTTACGAGCAGTACTTC
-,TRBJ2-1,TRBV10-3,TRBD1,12,CAVQGMINEQFF,TGTGCCGTACAGGGGATGATCAATGAGCAGTTCTTC
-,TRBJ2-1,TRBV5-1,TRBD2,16,CASRPLAGNSYNEQFF,TGCGCCAGCCGACCACTAGCGGGAAATTCCTACAATGAGCAGTTCTTC
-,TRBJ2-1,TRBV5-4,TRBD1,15,CASSLSGQGGNEQFF,TGTGCCAGCAGCTTGAGTGGACAGGGAGGCAATGAGCAGTTCTTC
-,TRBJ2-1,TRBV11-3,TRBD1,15,CASSLDRSSYNEQFF,TGTGCCAGCAGCTTGGACAGGAGCTCCTACAATGAGCAGTTCTTC
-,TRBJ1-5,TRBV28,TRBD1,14,CASRQTTGHQPQHF,TGTGCCAGCAGACAAACGACAGGGCATCAGCCCCAGCATTTT
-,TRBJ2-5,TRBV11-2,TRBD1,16,CASSLGWDRVVETQYF,TGTGCCAGCAGCTTAGGTTGGGACAGGGTAGTTGAGACCCAGTACTTC
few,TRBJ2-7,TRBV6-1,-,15,CASSESTGRNYEQYF,TGTGCCAGCAGTGAGAGTACAGGGAGAAACTACGAGCAGTACTTC
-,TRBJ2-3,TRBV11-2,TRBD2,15,CASIHSGGGTDTQYF,TGTGCCAGCATCCACTCGGGGGGGGGCACAGATACGCAGTATTTT